Ten or more counts support the clone carrying this TCR beta chain. This CDR3 has 15 residues. In germline, CDR1 is SGHRS, CDR2 YFSETQ. V was pared by 4 bases and J by 1 base, with 0 bases of the junction left unmatched. TCRdb reanalysed the 5' RACE reads using MiXCR and keeps one entry per CDR3 protein. The sample lists about 250,000 distinct CDR3 sequences; under 12% were seen once. This sample stems from a study of CD8 T cells in ankylosing spondylitis. This receptor was taken from a male donor with ankylosing spondylitis or in good health (not recorded which). Material: blood, either unsorted or a sorted T cell fraction (not recorded which). The chain recombines TRBV5-1 with TRBJ2-5; 14 bases match TRBD2. CDR3 amino acids: CASSGTSGGQETQYF. Here the CDR3 DNA reads TGCGCCAGCAGCGGGACTAGCGGGGGCCAAGAGACCCAGTACTTC. The full variable domain, in which reference TRBV5-1 and TRBJ2-5 provide the parts outside the CDR3, is KAGVTQTPRYLIKTRGQQVTLSCSPISGHRSVSWYQQTPGQGLQFLFEYFSETQRNKGNFPGRFSGRQFSNSRSEMNVSTLELGDSALYLCASSGTSGGQETQYFGPGTRLLVL.